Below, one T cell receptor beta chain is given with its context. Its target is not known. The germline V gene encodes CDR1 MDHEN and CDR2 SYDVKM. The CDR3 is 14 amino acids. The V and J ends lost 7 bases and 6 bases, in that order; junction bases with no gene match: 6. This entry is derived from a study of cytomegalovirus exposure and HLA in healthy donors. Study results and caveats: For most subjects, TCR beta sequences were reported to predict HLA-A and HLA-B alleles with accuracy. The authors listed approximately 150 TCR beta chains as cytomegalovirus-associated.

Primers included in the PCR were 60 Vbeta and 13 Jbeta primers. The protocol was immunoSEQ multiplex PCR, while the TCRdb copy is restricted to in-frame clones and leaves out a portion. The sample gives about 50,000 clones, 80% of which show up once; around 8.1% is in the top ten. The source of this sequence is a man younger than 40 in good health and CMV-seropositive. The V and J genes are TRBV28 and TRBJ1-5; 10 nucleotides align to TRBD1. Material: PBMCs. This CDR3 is CASKMGQGIQPQHF. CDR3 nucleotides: TGTGCCAGCAAAATGGGACAGGGGATTCAGCCCCAGCATTTT.